The source of this TCR beta chain is a study of T cell responses to AZD1222 COVID-19 vaccine. Details on this clone: Its target is unknown.

Study results and caveats: When two AZD1222 doses had been given, Spike-specific TCR breadth and depth rose.

Here immunoSEQ multiplex PCR was the method, and the copy in TCRdb shows in-frame clones only, minus some. The table includes under 150,000 clones, 92% detected once. CDR3 size: 17 residues. Between the trimmed V and J ends, which lost 3 bases and 6 bases, there was a span of 24 bases. Germline values: CDR1 MDHEN, CDR2 SYDVKM. This sequence was found in an adult who received the AZD1222 COVID-19 vaccine. The V gene is TRBV28, the J gene TRBJ2-7; a weak D match, TRBD1 (6 bases). Sequenced here: peripheral blood, sampled 28 days after the second AZD1222 dose. This chain's CDR3 is CASSFLTFIRDKGEQYF. The CDR3 nucleotides read TGTGCCAGCAGTTTCCTTACCTTTATCCGGGACAAAGGCGAGCAGTACTTC. Looking up the rest from reference TRBV28 and TRBJ2-7 gives the full variable domain: DVKVTQSSRYLVKRTGEKVFLECVQDMDHENMFWYRQDPGLGLRLIYFSYDVKMKEKGDIPEGYSVSREKKERFSLILESASTNQTSMYLCASSFLTFIRDKGEQYFGPGTRLTVT.